These 13 T cell receptor beta chains were all obtained from the same sample, sequenced in a study of early T cells in non-severe SARS-CoV-2 infection. TCRdb re-called the 5' RACE reads through MiXCR, storing one row per CDR3 protein. The top ten hold around 4% of the sample, which has about 120,000 distinct CDR3 sequences, around 13% seen once. The source material was whole blood, sampled at baseline. These receptors were obtained from an adult who was a healthcare worker with PCR-confirmed SARS-CoV-2 infection or an uninfected control (not recorded which).

This clonotype came up a few times. The chain employs TRBV27 and TRBJ1-6; D ambiguous. Between the trimmed V and J ends, which lost 6 bases and 4 bases, there was a span of 4 bases. The CDR3 loop spans 12 amino acids. CDR1 and CDR2 from the germline V gene are MNHEY and SMNVEV (reference sequence). This chain's CDR3 is CASSRYNSPLHF. The CDR3 nucleotides read TGTGCCAGCAGCAGGTATAATTCACCCCTCCACTTT.

The chain joins TRBV6-5 to TRBJ2-1; D is unresolved. Trimming left V 5 bases short and J 6 bases short, with 8 bases between. The germline CDR1 and CDR2 sequences are MNHEY and SVGAGI. The CDR3 runs 12 residues. CDR3 DNA sequence: TGTGCCAGCAGTCCCACGTTCAATGAGCAGTTCTTC. Its translation: CASSPTFNEQFF.

The genes are TRBV5-1 and TRBJ2-6; D not resolved. Germline V CDR1 and CDR2: SGHRS, YFSETQ. The CDR3 covers 15 residues. Trimming pared 4 bases from V and 4 bases from J, leaving 12 bases between. The DNA for the CDR3 is TGCGCCAGCAGCCCTACGCGTTCCGGGGCCAACGTCCTGACTTTC. Residues: CASSPTRSGANVLTF.

This clonotype was observed a handful of times. The chain couples TRBV29-1 to TRBJ2-7, with D unresolved. The CDR3 totals 12 residues. CDR1 SQVTM and CDR2 ANQGSEA come from the germline V gene. Trimming took off 5 bases at V and 2 bases at J, with 10 bases between the two ends. CDR3: CSVRTDTYEQYF. CDR3 nucleotide sequence: TGCAGCGTTAGAACGGATACCTACGAGCAGTACTTC.

This clonotype was counted ten times or more. This sequence joins TRBV12-3 or TRBV12-4 and TRBJ1-1; unclear D gene. The CDR3 sequence is 14 residues long. Between the trimmed V and J ends, which lost 3 bases and 4 bases, there was a span of 12 bases. The CDR3 region has the DNA TGTGCCAGCAGTTTTCAAGCGGGGAGCACTGAAGCTTTCTTT. Translation: CASSFQAGSTEAFF.

This clonotype occurred a few times. The rearrangement joins TRBV20-1 to TRBJ2-1; D gene uncertain. Germline V gives CDR1 DFQATT, CDR2 SNEGSKA (reference sequence). The CDR3 totals 13 residues. V lost 1 base and J lost 6, with 10 bases in between. CDR3 loop: CSARAWGFNEQFF. For the CDR3, the DNA is TGCAGTGCTAGAGCTTGGGGTTTCAATGAGCAGTTCTTC.

The CDR3 DNA is TGTGCCTGGAGCCAGGCGGGGGGATCTTTCTACAATGAGCAGTTCTTC. Protein: CAWSQAGGSFYNEQFF. The gene calls are TRBV30 and TRBJ2-1; TRBD2 agrees at 8 bases. The trim removed 3 bases at V and 3 bases at J, leaving 10 bases unmatched. Germline V gives CDR1 GTSNPN, CDR2 SVGIG (reference sequence). The CDR3 covers 16 residues.

In its sample, this clonotype was seen many times. This sequence joins TRBV9 and TRBJ2-5; no clear D. The CDR3 runs 13 residues. CDR1 and CDR2 from the germline V gene are SGDLS and YYNGEE. Trimming removed 1 base at V and 5 bases at J, with 9 bases between. CDR3 sequence reads: CASSVHYSETQYF. CDR3 sequence (DNA): TGTGCCAGCAGCGTACACTACTCGGAGACCCAGTACTTC.

The sample holds a few counts of this clonotype. This chain connects TRBV13 to TRBJ2-2; D gene unclear. Trimming stripped 8 bases from V and 2 bases from J, with 6 bases between. CDR1 PRHDT and CDR2 FYEKMQ come from the germline V gene (reference sequence). The CDR3 totals 12 residues. The CDR3 DNA is TGTGCCAGCCCACTCAACACCGGGGAGCTGTTTTTT. This sequence encodes CASPLNTGELFF.

J is TRBJ2-3 and V is TRBV19; maybe TRBD2 (5 bases). Trimming pared 3 bases from V and 2 bases from J, leaving 12 bases between. Germline V gene sequence: CDR1 LNHDA, CDR2 SQIVND (reference sequence). The CDR3 has 15 amino acids. The CDR3 nucleotides are TGTGCCAGTAGTATCGGGGAGAGGATCACAGATACGCAGTATTTT. Translating gives CASSIGERITDTQYF.

In this sample, this clonotype turned up a few times. The chain links TRBV5-1 to TRBJ2-1; weak D call: TRBD2 (5 bases). Germline assignment: CDR1 SGHRS and CDR2 YFSETQ. The CDR3 is made up of 13 amino acids. V was pared by 4 bases and J by 3 bases, with 8 bases between. Here the CDR3 DNA reads TGCGCCAGCAGCCCCGGGGACTACAATGAGCAGTTCTTC. It specifies CASSPGDYNEQFF.

This clonotype was counted between two and nine times. V is TRBV4-1 and J is TRBJ2-3, with D perhaps assigned TRBD1 or TRBD2 (5 bases each). Germline-derived CDR1 and CDR2 are MGHRA and YSYEKL. CDR3 size: 16 residues. The V end was cut by 2 bases, the J end by 6 bases, with 18 bases between. CDR3 sequence reads: CASSQPRDGTGDTQYF. The CDR3 DNA reads TGCGCCAGCAGCCAACCCCGGGACGGTACAGGCGATACGCAGTATTTT.

The rearrangement uses TRBV19 and TRBJ2-7; D is ambiguous. The CDR3 sequence is 14 residues long. Germline V lookup: CDR1 LNHDA, CDR2 SQIVND (reference sequence). The V and J ends lost 6 bases and 0 bases respectively, with 12 bases between them. CDR3 amino acids: CASRTTLSSYEQYF. CDR3 DNA: TGTGCCAGTAGGACGACCCTAAGCTCCTACGAGCAGTACTTC.